This T cell receptor (beta chain) came from a study of early T cells in non-severe SARS-CoV-2 infection. Across the study: Unsorted whole-blood RNA was sequenced in bulk, leaving chains unpaired. Study outcomes and limitations: VDJdb-based annotation leaned toward anti-spike CD8 responses and missed private and CD4 specificities.

This clonotype was counted between two and nine times. The target antigen is unknown. The CDR3 length is 12 residues. Trimming took 4 bases from V and 3 from J, leaving 8 bases between them. Per the germline V gene, CDR1 is SQVTM and CDR2 is ANQGSEA. Unique molecular identifiers were attached to individual cDNA molecules. Each CDR3 protein gets one entry after TCRdb re-called the 5' RACE reads with MiXCR. The data contain about 99,000 distinct CDR3 sequences, around 16% of them singletons. This TCR was recovered from an adult who was a healthcare worker with PCR-confirmed SARS-CoV-2 infection or an uninfected control (not recorded which). The V gene is TRBV29-1, the J gene TRBJ2-3; D is possibly TRBD1 (5 bases). Specimen: whole blood. This CDR3 reads CSVGQLTDTQYF. In nucleotides, the CDR3 is TGCAGCGTTGGACAGCTAACAGATACGCAGTATTTT.